This is a list of T cell receptor beta chains from one sample in a study of blood T cell repertoires in COVID-19. Measured with immunoSEQ multiplex PCR; TCRdb has only the in-frame clones, and not every one. The table records under 100,000 clones, about 84% of them present only once. The sample was peripheral blood. Source of these receptors: an elderly man with active or convalescent COVID-19. Each CDR3 is given with its conserved first and last residue. A D gene is named only where the DNA matches it firmly.

d_call	j_call	v_call	cdr3_aa
TRBD2	TRBJ2-1	TRBV11-2	CASSLDSLAGSSSYNEQFF
.	TRBJ2-7	TRBV11-2	CASSLAFDIYEQYF
.	TRBJ2-7	TRBV7-2	CASSFGGSSYEQYF
TRBD1	TRBJ1-2	TRBV7-9	CASRGQGANYGYTF
.	TRBJ2-7	TRBV4-3	CASSQDSGNEQYF
.	TRBJ2-5	TRBV6-6	CASSYRETQYF
.	TRBJ1-2	TRBV28	CASSYGGAYGYTF
.	TRBJ1-1	TRBV24-1	CATWGGIGTEAFF
TRBD1	TRBJ2-7	TRBV30	CAWSVGRDRSF
.	TRBJ1-2	TRBV3-1/TRBV3-2	CASSYTARGSYGYTF
.	TRBJ1-2	TRBV10-3	CAISDLDGYTF
TRBD2	TRBJ2-3	TRBV25-1	CASSDRLASTDTQYF
.	TRBJ2-1	TRBV30	CAWSVPRRVDNEQFF
.	TRBJ2-2	TRBV19	CASSGLAANTGELFF
TRBD1	TRBJ2-3	TRBV19	CASSPDRASTDTQYF
TRBD1	TRBJ1-2	TRBV27	CASRQGAKGYTF
TRBD1	TRBJ1-6	TRBV19	CASNPTGTNSPLHF
TRBD1	TRBJ2-7	TRBV7-8	CASSRGTGEAYEQYF
TRBD1	TRBJ2-3	TRBV5-4	CASSGDRGIDTQYF
.	TRBJ1-4	TRBV9	CASSVVVGGVEKLFF
.	TRBJ1-5	TRBV6-6	CASSYGSSGNQPQHF
TRBD1	TRBJ2-3	TRBV5-1	CASAPGQGADTQYF
.	TRBJ2-6	TRBV7-9	CASSLGLSGANVLTF
TRBD2	TRBJ2-1	TRBV11-2	CASSSLAGYYNEQFF
TRBD1	TRBJ2-1	TRBV5-1	CASSYSGQAYNEQFF
.	TRBJ1-2	TRBV3-1/TRBV3-2	CASSQGSSYGYTF
.	TRBJ2-7	TRBV5-4	CASSLTGLYYEQYF
TRBD1	TRBJ1-1	TRBV6-5	CASRRDRSDTEAFF
.	TRBJ1-1	TRBV10-3	CAVRRENTEAFF
.	TRBJ1-6	TRBV2	CASSVPRDDVGSPLHF
.	TRBJ1-6	TRBV6-5	CASYQGVSSPLHF
.	TRBJ2-7	TRBV29-1	CSVLRGTAYEQYF
.	TRBJ2-1	TRBV29-1	CSGRGHRNEQFF
.	TRBJ1-5	TRBV6-6	CASSPGFGGNQPQHF
.	TRBJ2-2	TRBV12-5	CAGGFPHVTGEGGELFF
.	TRBJ1-4	TRBV5-5	CASSLGQAQGATNEKLFF
TRBD1	TRBJ1-2	TRBV28	CASTPGTGGRGYTF
.	TRBJ2-5	TRBV6-5	CASSDRQGGQETQYF
TRBD1	TRBJ2-2	TRBV4-2	CAIRQGAEAGELFF
.	TRBJ1-2	TRBV6-5	CASTPAGGAGGYTF